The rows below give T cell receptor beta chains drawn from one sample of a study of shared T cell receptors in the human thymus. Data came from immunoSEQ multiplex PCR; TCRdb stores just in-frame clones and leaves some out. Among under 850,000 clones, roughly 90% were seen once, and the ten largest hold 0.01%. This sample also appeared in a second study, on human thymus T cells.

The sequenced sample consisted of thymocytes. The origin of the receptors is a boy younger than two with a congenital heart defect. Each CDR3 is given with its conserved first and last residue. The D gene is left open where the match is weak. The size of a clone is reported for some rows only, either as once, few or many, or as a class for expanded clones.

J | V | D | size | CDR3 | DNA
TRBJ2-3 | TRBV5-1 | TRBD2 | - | CASSLTGTSGTSTDTQYF | TGCGCCAGCAGCTTGACCGGGACTAGCGGAACTAGCACAGATACGCAGTATTTT
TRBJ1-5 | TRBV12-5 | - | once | CASEPLGAEGNQPQHF | TGTGCTAGTGAGCCTTTAGGGGCGGAAGGGAATCAGCCCCAGCATTTT
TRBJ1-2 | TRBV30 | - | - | CAWKTGYGYTF | TGTGCCTGGAAGACAGGCTATGGCTACACCTTC
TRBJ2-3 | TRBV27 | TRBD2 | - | CARGRASTGGPELTDTQYF | TGTGCCAGGGGCAGGGCGTCAACGGGAGGGCCTGAACTAACAGATACGCAGTATTTT
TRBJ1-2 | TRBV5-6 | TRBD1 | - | CASSRFVQGAINYGYTF | TGTGCCAGCAGCCGATTCGTTCAGGGGGCCATTAACTATGGCTACACCTTC
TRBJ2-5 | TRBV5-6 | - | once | CTSSSIGETQYF | TGTACCAGCAGCTCTATCGGGGAGACCCAGTACTTC
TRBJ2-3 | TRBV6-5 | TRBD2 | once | CASSYSEAGRSDTQYF | TGTGCCAGCAGTTACTCGGAAGCGGGAAGGTCAGATACGCAGTATTTT
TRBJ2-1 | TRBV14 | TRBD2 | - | CASSQEGRGRADEQFF | TGTGCCAGCAGCCAAGAAGGCCGCGGGAGGGCCGATGAGCAGTTCTTC
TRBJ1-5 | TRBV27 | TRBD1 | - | CASAGQGADQPQHF | TGTGCCAGCGCGGGACAGGGGGCAGATCAGCCCCAGCATTTT
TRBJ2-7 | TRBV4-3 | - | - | CASSQESRGLHEQYF | TGCGCCAGCAGCCAAGAGTCCAGGGGTCTACACGAGCAGTACTTC
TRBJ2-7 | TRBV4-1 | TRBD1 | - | CASSQEVNRGQGSYEQYF | TGCGCCAGCAGCCAAGAGGTAAACAGGGGGCAAGGATCCTACGAGCAGTACTTC
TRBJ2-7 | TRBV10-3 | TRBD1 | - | CAISEDRVSYEQYF | TGTGCCATCAGTGAGGACAGGGTCTCCTACGAGCAGTACTTC
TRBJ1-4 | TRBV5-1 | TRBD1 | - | CASSAPLQGADPTNEKLFF | TGCGCCAGCAGCGCCCCCTTACAGGGGGCCGACCCAACTAATGAAAAACTGTTTTTT
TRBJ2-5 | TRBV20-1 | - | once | CRASRETQYF | TGCAGGGCCTCTAGGGAGACCCAGTACTTC
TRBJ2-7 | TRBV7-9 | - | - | CASSLVATRSYEQYF | TGTGCCAGCAGCTTAGTAGCGACCAGGTCGTACGAGCAGTACTTC
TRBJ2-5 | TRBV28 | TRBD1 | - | CASSLWQNRGAPKETQYF | TGTGCCAGCAGTTTATGGCAAAACAGGGGTGCTCCGAAGGAGACCCAGTACTTC
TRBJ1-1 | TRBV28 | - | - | CASRNVGGGFTEAFF | TGTGCCAGCAGGAATGTGGGGGGAGGGTTTACTGAAGCTTTCTTT
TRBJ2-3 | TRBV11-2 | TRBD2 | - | CASSFPSGDSTDTQYF | TGTGCCAGCAGCTTCCCTAGCGGGGATAGCACAGATACGCAGTATTTT
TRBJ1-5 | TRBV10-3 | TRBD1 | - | CAISEGGTATNQPQHF | TGTGCCATCAGTGAGGGTGGGACAGCTACTAATCAGCCCCAGCATTTT
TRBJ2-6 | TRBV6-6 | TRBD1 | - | CASSYQGAGANVLTF | TGTGCCAGCAGTTACCAGGGGGCTGGGGCCAACGTCCTGACTTTC
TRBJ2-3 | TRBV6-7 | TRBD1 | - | CAKPGQGADTQYF | TGTGCCAAACCGGGACAGGGGGCCGATACGCAGTATTTT
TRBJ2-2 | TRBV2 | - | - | CASSLVGAGELFF | TGTGCCAGCAGCCTAGTAGGGGCCGGGGAGCTGTTTTTT
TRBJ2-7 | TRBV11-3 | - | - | CPPKTASRYEQYF | TGCCCCCCTAAGACAGCCTCACGGTACGAGCAGTACTTC
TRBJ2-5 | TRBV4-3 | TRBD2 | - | CASSQDRGGGFQETQYF | TGCGCCAGCAGCCAAGATCGCGGCGGGGGTTTCCAAGAGACCCAGTACTTC
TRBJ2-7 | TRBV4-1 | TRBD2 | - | CASSQDTSERESGNEQYF | TGCGCCAGCAGCCAAGATACTTCGGAGCGGGAGAGCGGTAACGAGCAGTACTTC
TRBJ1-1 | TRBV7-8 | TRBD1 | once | CASSCGTVEDSNTEAFF | TGTGCCAGCAGCTGCGGGACAGTCGAAGATTCGAACACTGAAGCTTTCTTT
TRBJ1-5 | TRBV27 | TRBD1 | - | CASSPGTALNYQPQHF | TGTGCCAGCAGTCCCGGGACAGCCTTGAATTATCAGCCCCAGCATTTT
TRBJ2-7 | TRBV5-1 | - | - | CASSLGADGRLHEQYF | TGCGCCAGCAGCTTAGGCGCGGACGGGAGACTCCACGAGCAGTACTTC
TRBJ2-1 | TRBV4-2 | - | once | CASSPSGNNEQFF | TGTGCCAGCAGCCCAAGCGGCAACAATGAGCAGTTCTTC
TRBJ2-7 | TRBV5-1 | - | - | CASSQMAPLHEQYF | TGCGCCAGCAGCCAGATGGCCCCTCTCCACGAGCAGTACTTC
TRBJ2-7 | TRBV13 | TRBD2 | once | CASSFLRERIYEQYF | TGTGCCAGCAGCTTTTTGCGGGAGAGGATCTACGAGCAGTACTTC
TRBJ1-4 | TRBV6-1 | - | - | CASSPRDEKLFF | TGTGCCAGCAGTCCGAGGGATGAAAAACTGTTTTTT
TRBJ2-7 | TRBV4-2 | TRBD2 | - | CASSQDQEDILSGSLYEQYF | TGTGCCAGCAGCCAAGATCAGGAGGACATCCTTAGCGGGAGTCTTTACGAGCAGTACTTC
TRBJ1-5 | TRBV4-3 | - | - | CASSQERGRADSNQPQHF | TGCGCCAGCAGCCAAGAAAGGGGCAGGGCCGACAGCAATCAGCCCCAGCATTTT
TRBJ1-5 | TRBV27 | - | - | CASRSPGGSNQPQHF | TGTGCCAGCAGGTCCCCGGGAGGCAGCAATCAGCCCCAGCATTTT
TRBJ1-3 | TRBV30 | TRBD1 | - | CAWTFPTGAGSQPTYSGNTIYF | TGTGCCTGGACTTTTCCAACAGGGGCAGGGAGCCAGCCCACCTACTCTGGAAACACCATATATTTT
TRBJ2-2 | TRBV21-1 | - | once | CASSKAKRTSGISGELFF | TGTGCCAGCAGCAAAGCGAAAAGGACTAGCGGGATATCCGGGGAGCTGTTTTTT
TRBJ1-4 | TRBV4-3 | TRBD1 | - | CASSRHRGIDEKLFF | TGCGCCAGCAGCCGCCACAGGGGAATTGACGAAAAACTGTTTTTT
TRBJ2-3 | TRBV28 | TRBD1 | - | CASSSGQGATDTQYF | TGTGCCAGCAGTTCAGGACAGGGGGCAACAGATACGCAGTATTTT
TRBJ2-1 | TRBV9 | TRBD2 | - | CASSVGLAGGSDEQFF | TGTGCCAGCAGCGTGGGACTAGCGGGAGGAAGCGATGAGCAGTTCTTC
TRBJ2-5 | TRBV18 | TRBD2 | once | CASSPPLSSGRAGETQYF | TGTGCCAGCTCACCACCGCTGAGTAGCGGGAGGGCCGGAGAGACCCAGTACTTC
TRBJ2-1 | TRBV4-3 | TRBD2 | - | CASSQEEGTSSGPYNEQFF | TGCGCCAGCAGCCAAGAAGAGGGAACGTCTAGCGGCCCCTACAATGAGCAGTTCTTC
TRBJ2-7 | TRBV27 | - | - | CASSWRNPAVTGHSYEQYF | TGTGCCAGCAGTTGGAGAAACCCGGCCGTGACAGGCCACTCCTACGAGCAGTACTTC
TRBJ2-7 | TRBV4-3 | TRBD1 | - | CASSQGSWTGASYEQYF | TGCGCCAGCAGCCAAGGCTCGTGGACAGGGGCCTCCTACGAGCAGTACTTC
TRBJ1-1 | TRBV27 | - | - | CASSLSLGKGVGTEAFF | TGTGCCAGCAGTTTATCGTTGGGTAAGGGGGTGGGCACTGAAGCTTTCTTT
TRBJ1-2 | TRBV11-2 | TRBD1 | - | CASSFSPGGTDGPFYGYTF | TGTGCCAGCAGCTTTAGTCCCGGAGGGACAGACGGGCCATTCTATGGCTACACCTTC
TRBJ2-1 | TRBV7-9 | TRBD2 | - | CASHPGGDQYNEQFF | TGTGCCAGCCACCCGGGAGGGGATCAATACAATGAGCAGTTCTTC
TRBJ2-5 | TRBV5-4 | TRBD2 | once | CASSTPGLAEETQYF | TGTGCCAGCAGCACCCCGGGACTAGCGGAAGAGACCCAGTACTTC
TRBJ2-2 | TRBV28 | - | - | CASSLRSTGELFF | TGTGCCAGCAGTTTAAGGAGCACCGGGGAGCTGTTTTTT
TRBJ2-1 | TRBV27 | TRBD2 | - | CASSYRTSGYYNEQFF | TGTGCCAGCAGTTACAGGACTAGCGGGTATTACAATGAGCAGTTCTTC
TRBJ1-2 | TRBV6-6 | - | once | CASRPPQGNVCGYTF | TGTGCCAGCAGACCCCCGCAGGGGAATGTTTGTGGCTACACCTTC
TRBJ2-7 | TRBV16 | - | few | CASSQRGESSYEQYF | TGTGCCAGCAGCCAACGGGGAGAGAGCTCCTACGAGCAGTACTTC
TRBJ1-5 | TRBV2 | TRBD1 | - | CASRRGQVSNQPQHF | TGTGCCAGCAGACGCGGACAGGTTAGCAATCAGCCCCAGCATTTT